These 12 T cell receptor beta chains were sequenced from one sample in a study of technical replicates of blood from a few donors. TCRdb keeps only in-frame clones here, not all; method: immunoSEQ multiplex PCR. The sample gives roughly 69,000 clones, nearly 98% of which show up once; about 0.28% is in the top ten. Sequencing was performed on T cells isolated from PBMCs. These receptors all stem from a human donor in good health.

The V gene is TRBV7-2, the J gene TRBJ1-1; D is possibly TRBD1 (5 bases). The germline V and J ends were trimmed by 5 bases and 1 base, with 11 bases remaining between them. CDR1 and CDR2 from the germline V gene are SGHTA and FQGNSA. The CDR3 contains 14 residues. The CDR3 sequence: CASSPRGGNTEAFF. CDR3 nucleotide sequence: TGTGCCAGCAGCCCCCGGGGGGGGAACACTGAAGCTTTCTTT. The entire variable domain, with the rest obtained from reference TRBV7-2 and TRBJ1-1, is as follows: GAGVSQSPSNKVTEKGKDVELRCDPISGHTALYWYRQSLGQGLEFLIYFQGNSAPDKSGLPSDRFSAERTGGSVSTLTIQRTQQEDSAVYLCASSPRGGNTEAFFGQGTRLTVV.

V usage is TRBV27 and J usage is TRBJ1-5; possible D gene TRBD1, 6 bases. V was clipped by 2 bases and J by 4 bases, with 12 bases between them. Germline lookup yields CDR1 MNHEY and CDR2 SMNVEV (reference sequence). The CDR3 is made up of 15 amino acids. CDR3 DNA sequence: TGTGCCAGCAGTTTACGACAGGTGGGAAATCAGCCCCAGCATTTT. Its translation: CASSLRQVGNQPQHF.

The genes are TRBV6-6 and TRBJ2-1; a possible D gene is TRBD2 (6 bases). The V end lost 8 bases, the J end lost 4 bases, and 15 bases lay between the germline ends. The germline CDR1 and CDR2 sequences are MNHNY and SVGAGI (reference sequence). The CDR3 runs 14 residues. The CDR3 is CASDASEPYNEQFF. The CDR3 DNA is TGTGCCAGCGATGCTAGCGAACCGTACAATGAGCAGTTCTTC.

This clone was recorded once. This chain connects TRBV23-1 to TRBJ1-3; unclear D gene. TRBV23-1 is placed among ORFs of uncertain function. This CDR3 has 17 amino acids. V lost 0 bases and J 5 bases, leaving 17 bases between the germline ends. CDR3 nucleotides: TGCGCCAGCAGTCAATCAACAGACCTGATGGTGAGAAACACCATATATTTT. Residues: CASSQSTDLMVRNTIYF.

The chain recombines TRBV19 with TRBJ2-3; unclear D gene. Germline V gives CDR1 LNHDA, CDR2 SQIVND (reference sequence). The CDR3 has 13 amino acids. V was cut by 2 bases and J by 2 bases, with 5 bases left in between. CDR3 coding DNA: TGTGCCAGTAGTATACCCTTCACAGATACGCAGTATTTT. Translation: CASSIPFTDTQYF. Combining the CDR3 with reference TRBV19 and TRBJ2-3 gives the whole variable domain DGGITQSPKYLFRKEGQNVTLSCEQNLNHDAMYWYRQDPGQGLRLIYYSQIVNDFQKGDIAEGYSVSREKKESFPLTVTSAQKNPTAFYLCASSIPFTDTQYFGPGTRLTVL.

This clone is a singleton in its sample. The chain combines TRBV13 with TRBJ1-1; 10 bases map to TRBD1. Trimming took 4 bases from V and 5 from J; bases not matched to a gene: 7. The CDR3 consists of 15 residues. Germline CDR1 and CDR2: PRHDT and FYEKMQ (reference sequence). In nucleotides, the CDR3 is TGTGCCAGCAGCTCGACAGGGGGCGGAGATACTGAAGCTTTCTTT. Protein sequence: CASSSTGGGDTEAFF. The whole variable domain, remainder taken from reference TRBV13 and TRBJ1-1, is AAGVIQSPRHLIKEKRETATLKCYPIPRHDTVYWYQQGPGQDPQFLISFYEKMQSDKGSIPDRFSAQQFSDYHSELNMSSLELGDSALYFCASSSTGGGDTEAFFGQGTRLTVV.

The CDR3, as DNA: TGTGCCAGCAGTGCCAACACCGCGGGGTCAGATACGCAGTATTTT. This translates into CASSANTAGSDTQYF. The chain carries TRBV6-1 and TRBJ2-3, with D possibly TRBD2 on 6 matching bases. Germline CDR1 is MNHNS and CDR2 is SASEGT. CDR3 size: 15 residues. V was pared by 4 bases and J by 4 bases, with 15 bases between.

The chain is built from TRBV11-2 and TRBJ1-1; weak D call: TRBD1 (5 bases). The CDR3 is 16 residues long. V was pared by 2 bases and J by 0 bases, with 13 bases between. Germline V gene lookup returns CDR1 SGHAT and CDR2 FQNNGV. The CDR3 sequence: CASSLMGGEVNTEAFF. CDR3 sequence (DNA): TGTGCCAGCAGCTTAATGGGAGGGGAGGTGAACACTGAAGCTTTCTTT.

This clone was recorded once. The chain's CDR3 is CASREAGVTEAFF. The DNA for the CDR3 is TGCGCCAGCAGAGAAGCAGGGGTCACTGAAGCTTTCTTT. The chain is built from TRBV10-2 and TRBJ1-1; maybe TRBD1 (6 bases). V lost 6 bases and J lost 4, with 12 bases in between. The CDR3 is made up of 13 amino acids. Germline V lookup: CDR1 WSHSY, CDR2 SAAADI.

This clone occurred once. The chain combines TRBV5-1 with TRBJ2-7; tentatively, D is TRBD1 (7 bases). Trimming took off 2 bases at V and 4 bases at J, with 13 bases between the two ends. This CDR3 region has 14 residues. The V gene's germline CDR1 is SGHRS and CDR2 YFSETQ. The CDR3 is CASSFQQGGYEQYF. For the CDR3, the DNA is TGCGCCAGCAGCTTCCAGCAGGGGGGTTACGAGCAGTACTTC.

CDR3 protein: CASSFHRGVYEQYF. CDR3 sequence (DNA): TGCGCCAGCAGCTTTCACAGGGGGGTGTACGAGCAGTACTTC. The chain has TRBV5-1 and TRBJ2-7, with 8 bases aligning to TRBD1. Losses at the gene ends were 2 bases for V and 4 bases for J; bases not matched to a gene: 5. Germline CDR1 and CDR2: SGHRS and YFSETQ. CDR3 size: 14 residues.

V gene TRBV7-3 combines with J gene TRBJ1-1, with D uncertain. The CDR3 length is 12 residues. CDR1 is SGHTA and CDR2 is FQGTGA in the germline V gene. Trimming took off 5 bases at V and 3 bases at J, with 7 bases between the two ends. The CDR3 region has the DNA TGTGCCAGCAGCCTGGCCTACACTGAAGCTTTCTTT. As protein: CASSLAYTEAFF.